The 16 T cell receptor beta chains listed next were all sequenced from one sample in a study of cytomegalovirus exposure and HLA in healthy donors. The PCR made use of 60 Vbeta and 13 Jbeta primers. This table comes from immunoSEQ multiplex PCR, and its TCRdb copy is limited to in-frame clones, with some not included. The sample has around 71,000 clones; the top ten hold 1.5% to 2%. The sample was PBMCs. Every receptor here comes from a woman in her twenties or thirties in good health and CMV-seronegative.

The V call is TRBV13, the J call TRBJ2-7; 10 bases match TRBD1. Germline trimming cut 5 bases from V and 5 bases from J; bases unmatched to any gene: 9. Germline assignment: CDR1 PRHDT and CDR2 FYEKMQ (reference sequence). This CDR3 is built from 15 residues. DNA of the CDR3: TGTGCCAGCAGCCCCAGAGGACAGGGGGTCAACGAGCAGTACTTC. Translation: CASSPRGQGVNEQYF.

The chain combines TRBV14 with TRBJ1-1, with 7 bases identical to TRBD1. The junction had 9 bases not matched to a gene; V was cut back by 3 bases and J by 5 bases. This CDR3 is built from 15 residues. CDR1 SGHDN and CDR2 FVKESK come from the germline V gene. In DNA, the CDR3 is TGTGCCAGCAGCCAGGGACAGCCGTGGGCTACTGAAGCTTTCTTT. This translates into CASSQGQPWATEAFF.

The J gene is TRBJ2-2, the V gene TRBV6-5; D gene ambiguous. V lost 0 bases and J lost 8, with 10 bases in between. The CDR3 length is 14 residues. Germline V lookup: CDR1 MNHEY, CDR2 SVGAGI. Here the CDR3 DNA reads TGTGCCAGCAGTTACTCGAGACGCAGGGGGGAGCTGTTTTTT. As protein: CASSYSRRRGELFF.

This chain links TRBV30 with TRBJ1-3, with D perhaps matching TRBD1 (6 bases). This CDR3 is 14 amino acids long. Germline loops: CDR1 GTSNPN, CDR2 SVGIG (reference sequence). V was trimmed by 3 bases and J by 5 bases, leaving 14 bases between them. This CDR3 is CAWSHQDSRNTIYF. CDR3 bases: TGTGCCTGGAGCCATCAGGACAGCCGAAACACCATATATTTT.

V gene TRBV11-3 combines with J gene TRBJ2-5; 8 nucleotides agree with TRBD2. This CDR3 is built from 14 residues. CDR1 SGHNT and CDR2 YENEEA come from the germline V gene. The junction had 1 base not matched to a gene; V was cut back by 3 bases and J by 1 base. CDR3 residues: CASSLTSVQETQYF. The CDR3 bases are TGTGCCAGCAGCTTGACTAGCGTCCAAGAGACCCAGTACTTC.

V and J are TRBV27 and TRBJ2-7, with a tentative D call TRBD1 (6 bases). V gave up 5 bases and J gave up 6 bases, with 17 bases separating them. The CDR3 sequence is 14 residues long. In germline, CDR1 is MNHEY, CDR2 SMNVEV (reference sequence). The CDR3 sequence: CASSPGVPEGEQYF. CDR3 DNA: TGTGCCAGCAGTCCAGGGGTCCCTGAGGGCGAGCAGTACTTC.

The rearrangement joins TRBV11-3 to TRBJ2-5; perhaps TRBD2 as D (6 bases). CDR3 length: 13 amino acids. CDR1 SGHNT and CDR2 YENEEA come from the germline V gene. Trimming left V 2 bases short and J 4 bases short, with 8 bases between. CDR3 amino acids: CASSLNGGETQYF. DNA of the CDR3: TGTGCCAGCAGCTTAAACGGGGGAGAGACCCAGTACTTC.

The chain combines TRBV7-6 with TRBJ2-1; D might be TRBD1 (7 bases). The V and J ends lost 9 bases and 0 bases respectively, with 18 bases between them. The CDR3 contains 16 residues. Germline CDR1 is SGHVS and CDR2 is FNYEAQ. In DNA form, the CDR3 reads TGTGCCAGTAGACGCCAGGGGGGTAGCTCCTACAATGAGCAGTTCTTC. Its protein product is CASRRQGGSSYNEQFF.

The CDR3, as DNA: TGTGCCAGCAGTTCGGGACAGTGGAACACTGAAGCTTTCTTT. This encodes CASSSGQWNTEAFF. The chain links TRBV27 to TRBJ1-1, with 7 bases that match TRBD1. The CDR3 is 14 amino acids. V was clipped by 4 bases and J by 1 base; unmatched bases: 3. Germline values: CDR1 MNHEY, CDR2 SMNVEV (reference sequence).

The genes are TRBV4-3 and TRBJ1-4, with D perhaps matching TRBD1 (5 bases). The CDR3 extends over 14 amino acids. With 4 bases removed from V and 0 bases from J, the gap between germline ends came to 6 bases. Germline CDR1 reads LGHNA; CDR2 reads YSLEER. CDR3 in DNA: TGCGCCAGCAGCCCGACAGCAACTAATGAAAAACTGTTTTTT. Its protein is CASSPTATNEKLFF.

Here the CDR3 reads CAWSVGGGPGETQYF. For the CDR3, the DNA is TGTGCCTGGAGTGTAGGCGGGGGGCCCGGAGAGACCCAGTACTTC. The V and J genes are TRBV30 and TRBJ2-5, with 8 bases aligning to TRBD2. This CDR3 has 15 residues. Per the germline V gene, CDR1 is GTSNPN and CDR2 is SVGIG (reference sequence). The junction had 7 bases not matched to a gene; V was cut back by 0 bases and J by 4 bases. Together with reference TRBV30 and TRBJ2-5, the CDR3 gives the full variable domain: SQTIHQWPATLVQPVGSPLSLECTVEGTSNPNLYWYRQAAGRGLQLLFYSVGIGQISSEVPQNLSASRPQDRQFILSSKKLLLSDSGFYLCAWSVGGGPGETQYFGPGTRLLVL.

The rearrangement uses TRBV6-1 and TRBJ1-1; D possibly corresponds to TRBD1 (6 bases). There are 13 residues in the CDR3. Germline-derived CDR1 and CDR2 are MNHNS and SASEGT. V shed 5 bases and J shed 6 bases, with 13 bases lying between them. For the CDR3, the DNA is TGTGCCAGCAGTACAGGGTATCTGGCTGAAGCTTTCTTT. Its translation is CASSTGYLAEAFF.

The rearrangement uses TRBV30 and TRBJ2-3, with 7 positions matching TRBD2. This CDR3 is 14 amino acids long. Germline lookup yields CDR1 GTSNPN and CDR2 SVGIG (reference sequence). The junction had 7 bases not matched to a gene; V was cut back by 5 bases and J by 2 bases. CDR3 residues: CAWGDGRSTDTQYF. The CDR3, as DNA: TGTGCCTGGGGGGACGGGAGGTCCACAGATACGCAGTATTTT.

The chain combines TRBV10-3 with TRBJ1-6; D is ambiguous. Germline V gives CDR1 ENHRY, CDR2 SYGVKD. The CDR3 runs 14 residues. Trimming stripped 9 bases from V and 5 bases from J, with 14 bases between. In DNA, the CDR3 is TGTGCCATGAGAGCGGGCGCAGATAATTCACCCCTCCACTTT. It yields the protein CAMRAGADNSPLHF.

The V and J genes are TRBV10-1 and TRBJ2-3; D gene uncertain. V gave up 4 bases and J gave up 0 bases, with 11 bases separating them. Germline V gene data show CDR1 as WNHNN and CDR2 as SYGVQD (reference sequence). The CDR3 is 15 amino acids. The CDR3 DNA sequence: TGCGCCAGCAGTGCCGCGTTCCCTAGCACAGATACGCAGTATTTT. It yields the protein CASSAAFPSTDTQYF.

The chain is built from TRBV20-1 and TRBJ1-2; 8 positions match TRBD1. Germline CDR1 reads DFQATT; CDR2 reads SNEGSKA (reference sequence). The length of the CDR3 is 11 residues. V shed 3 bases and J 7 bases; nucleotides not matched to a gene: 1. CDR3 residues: CSASTGGGYTF. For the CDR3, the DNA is TGCAGTGCTAGCACAGGGGGTGGCTACACCTTC.